The clone carrying this T cell receptor beta chain was observed a few times. PCR used 60 Vbeta primers and 13 Jbeta primers. Profiled with immunoSEQ multiplex PCR; TCRdb holds only in-frame clones, not every one. Among 100,000 to 150,000 clones listed, 75% to 85% were seen once. This sample was included in a study of cytomegalovirus exposure and HLA in healthy donors. V was pared by 6 bases and J by 7 bases, with 10 bases between. CDR1 is MNHEY, CDR2 SVGAGI, per germline. There are 11 residues in the CDR3. Source material: PBMCs. The TCR was taken from a male donor in good health and CMV-seronegative. The chain uses TRBV6-5 and TRBJ2-7; no definite D call. As DNA, the CDR3 is TGTGCCAGCAGCCAAAATGCGGAGCAGTACTTC. As protein: CASSQNAEQYF.